Each of the 30 T cell receptor beta chains below was sequenced from the same sample in a study of shared T cell receptors in the human thymus. Using immunoSEQ multiplex PCR, the repertoire was profiled, and TCRdb retains in-frame clones only, with some absent. The repertoire holds hundreds of thousands of clones, with roughly 90% as singletons. This same sample was also part of a study on human thymus T cells.

Specimen: thymocytes. These receptors originate from a boy less than two years old with a congenital heart defect.

The V call is TRBV11-2, the J call TRBJ2-1; TRBD1 might be the D (5 bases). The V end was cut by 6 bases, the J end by 5 bases, with 14 bases between. Germline CDR1 and CDR2: SGHAT and FQNNGV. CDR3 length equals 14 residues. The CDR3 DNA is TGTGCCAGCAGACGAACCGACAGCCACAATGAGCAGTTCTTC. Its translation: CASRRTDSHNEQFF.

The CDR3 sequence is CASSQERRRHPPYEQYF. The DNA of the CDR3 is TGCGCCAGCAGCCAAGAGAGAAGGCGGCATCCACCCTACGAGCAGTACTTC. The chain recombines TRBV4-3 with TRBJ2-7, with D hard to call. CDR1 and CDR2 (germline): LGHNA, YSLEER. The CDR3 contains 17 residues. The V gene lost 0 bases and the J gene lost 2 bases, with 17 bases spanning the gap.

This clone was detected only once. The rearrangement links TRBV20-1 to TRBJ1-2; tentatively, D is TRBD1 (5 bases). Germline V lookup: CDR1 DFQATT, CDR2 SNEGSKA (reference sequence). Deletions cut 6 bases from V and 8 bases from J, with 10 bases between. This CDR3 is 10 amino acids long. The CDR3 DNA reads TGCAGTGCAGGGCAGGGCGGCTACACCTTC. Its protein product is CSAGQGGYTF.

This chain connects TRBV4-1 to TRBJ2-3; perhaps TRBD2 as D (6 bases). The germline CDR1 and CDR2 sequences are MGHRA and YSYEKL. The V gene lost 0 bases and the J gene lost 1 base, with 11 bases spanning the gap. The CDR3 length is 16 residues. As DNA, the CDR3 is TGCGCCAGCAGCCAAGAAGCTCGGAGGGGCACAGATACGCAGTATTTT. This sequence encodes CASSQEARRGTDTQYF.

The CDR3 spells CASSPDRAPGEQYF. The CDR3 DNA follows: TGTGCCAGCAGCCCTGACAGGGCTCCGGGGGAGCAGTACTTC. This sequence joins TRBV5-8 and TRBJ2-7; 7 positions match TRBD1. The germline gives CDR1 SGHTS, CDR2 YDEGEE. The CDR3 loop spans 14 amino acids. J was trimmed by 7 bases and V by 4 bases; bases with no gene match: 11.

This chain links TRBV4-2 with TRBJ1-5; 7 positions agree with TRBD1. The CDR3 consists of 18 residues. Per the germline V gene, CDR1 is LGHNA and CDR2 is YNFKEQ. V dropped 0 bases and J dropped 0; count of bases not matched to a gene: 8. The CDR3 DNA reads TGTGCCAGCAGCCAAGATTGGGGACAGAAGTATAGCAATCAGCCCCAGCATTTT. As protein: CASSQDWGQKYSNQPQHF.

The chain has TRBV4-1 and TRBJ2-5; 8 bases are shared with TRBD2. The J call may be in error: the DNA end matches TRBJ2-7 better. This CDR3 is 22 amino acids long. Germline-derived CDR1 and CDR2 are MGHRA and YSYEKL. Written as DNA, the CDR3 is TGCGCCAGCAGCCAAGGGGGGAGTGAGCGGGAGACCCCAGGGGCGAGCTCCTACGAGCAGTACTTC. Translated: CASSQGGSERETPGASSYEQYF.

This clone was seen only a few times. The rearrangement uses TRBV28 and TRBJ2-2, with 16 positions matching TRBD2. Germline V gene sequence: CDR1 MDHEN, CDR2 SYDVKM. J was trimmed by 4 bases and V by 3 bases; bases with no gene match: 8. The CDR3 spans 19 residues. CDR3 DNA: TGTGCCAGCAGTTTTCCGGGACTAGCGGGAGGGAGGGGCACCGGGGAGCTGTTTTTT. Translation gives CASSFPGLAGGRGTGELFF.

The chain couples TRBV4-1 to TRBJ1-1; D ambiguous. Germline lookup yields CDR1 MGHRA and CDR2 YSYEKL. The CDR3 runs to 14 residues. Trimming removed 0 bases from V and 3 bases from J, with 8 bases in between. The DNA for the CDR3 is TGCGCCAGCAGCCAAGAACTGGAGTACACTGAAGCTTTCTTT. Its translation is CASSQELEYTEAFF.

The J gene is TRBJ2-1, the V gene TRBV5-6, with TRBD2 matching over 10 bases. Germline lookup yields CDR1 SGHDT and CDR2 YYEEEE. This CDR3 has 15 residues. V shed 6 bases and J 4 bases; nucleotides not matched to a gene: 7. The CDR3 DNA reads as TGTGCCAGCACCCTGGGGACTAGCGAGTACAATGAGCAGTTCTTC. Its translation: CASTLGTSEYNEQFF.

The chain employs TRBV7-9 and TRBJ1-4; 7 positions match TRBD1. Trimming removed 3 bases from V and 8 bases from J; junction bases left unmatched: 6. From germline, CDR1 is SEHNR and CDR2 FQNEAQ (reference sequence). CDR3 length: 14 residues. CDR3 nucleotide sequence: TGTGCCAGCAGCTTGACAGGGCAGGGCGAAAAACTGTTTTTT. This gives the protein CASSLTGQGEKLFF.

The genes are TRBV4-3 and TRBJ2-1, with 10 bases that match TRBD1. Germline CDR1 is LGHNA and CDR2 is YSLEER. This CDR3 has 16 amino acids. Trimming at V came to 1 base and at J to 8 bases, leaving 8 bases not matched to a gene. CDR3 protein: CASSQGDRGLGYEQFF. DNA for the CDR3: TGCGCCAGCAGCCAAGGGGACAGGGGCCTAGGCTATGAGCAGTTCTTC.

This clone appeared a single time. The chain is built from TRBV6-4 and TRBJ1-2; 9 positions match TRBD1. This CDR3 has 16 residues. V lost 0 bases and J lost 4; bases outside the gene matches: 6. Germline CDR1 and CDR2: MRHNA and SNTAGT. CDR3 amino acids: CASSDSTGQGPYGYTF. The CDR3 nucleotides read TGTGCCAGCAGTGACTCTACGGGACAGGGACCCTATGGCTACACCTTC.

The chain couples TRBV5-8 to TRBJ2-5, with 8 bases aligning to TRBD2. Germline trimming cut 4 bases from V and 4 bases from J; bases unmatched to any gene: 18. Germline CDR1 is SGHTS and CDR2 is YDEGEE. The CDR3 covers 18 residues. The CDR3 DNA reads TGTGCCAGCAGCCCGCACGGGGGGGCAGACCCTGCGGGAGAGACCCAGTACTTC. It specifies CASSPHGGADPAGETQYF. The full variable domain, completed using reference TRBV5-8 and TRBJ2-5, is EAGVTQSPTHLIKTRGQQATLRCSPISGHTSVYWYQQALGLGLQFLLWYDEGEERNRGNFPPRFSGRQFPNYSSELNVNALELEDSALYLCASSPHGGADPAGETQYFGPGTRLLVL.

In regard to this clone: One junction end disagrees with the germline gene, perhaps due to a read error. V usage is TRBV7-7 and J usage is TRBJ2-5; a weak D match, TRBD2 (5 bases). The germline gives CDR1 SSHAT, CDR2 FNYEAQ (reference sequence). The CDR3 covers 17 residues. The CDR3 DNA reads TGTGCTAGCAGCTTAGATAGGGCACGGGATCGGCAAGAGACCCGGTACTTC. It translates to CASSLDRARDRQETRYF. Looking up the rest from reference TRBV7-7 and TRBJ2-5 gives the full variable domain: GAGVSQSPRYKVTKRGQDVTLRCDPISSHATLYWYQQALGQGPEFLTYFNYEAQPDKSGLPSDRFSAERPEGSISTLTIQRTEQRDSAMYRCASSLDRARDRQETRYFGPGTRLLVL.

This chain connects TRBV20-1 to TRBJ2-7, with D perhaps matching TRBD1 (5 bases). V was cut by 6 bases and J by 5 bases, with 8 bases left in between. This CDR3 is built from 10 residues. The germline CDR1 and CDR2 sequences are DFQATT and SNEGSKA (reference sequence). As DNA, the CDR3 is TGCAGTGCGCCGACAGACGAGCAGTACTTC. Residues: CSAPTDEQYF.

The chain recombines TRBV6-5 with TRBJ1-5, with D maybe TRBD1 (6 bases). Trimming removed 7 bases from V and 1 base from J, with 11 bases in between. CDR3 length equals 14 residues. Germline CDR1 reads MNHEY; CDR2 reads SVGAGI. CDR3 sequence reads: CASILDRSNQPQHF. The CDR3 DNA reads TGTGCCAGCATTCTCGACAGGAGCAATCAGCCCCAGCATTTT.

CDR3 sequence reads: CASSASSDRAGETQYF. The DNA for the CDR3 is TGTGCCAGCAGCGCATCCTCGGACAGGGCCGGAGAGACCCAGTACTTC. This chain joins TRBV9 and TRBJ2-5, with 8 bases that match TRBD1. The junction had 11 bases not matched to a gene; V was cut back by 3 bases and J by 4 bases. The CDR3 runs to 16 residues. Per germline, CDR1 SGDLS and CDR2 YYNGEE.

V is TRBV4-3 and J is TRBJ2-3, with 10 bases matching TRBD2. Germline V lookup: CDR1 LGHNA, CDR2 YSLEER. V shed 0 bases and J 0 bases; nucleotides not matched to a gene: 9. CDR3 size: 19 residues. The CDR3 sequence: CASSQEFRGTSVSTDTQYF. The CDR3, as DNA: TGCGCCAGCAGCCAAGAGTTTCGGGGGACTAGCGTAAGCACAGATACGCAGTATTTT.

This chain joins TRBV6-5 and TRBJ1-1, with 7 bases lining up with TRBD1. The CDR3 consists of 14 residues. The junction had 6 bases not matched to a gene; V was cut back by 4 bases and J by 4 bases. Germline V gene data show CDR1 as MNHEY and CDR2 as SVGAGI. The DNA of the CDR3 is TGTGCCAGCAGTTTGGGACAGAACGTCACTGAAGCTTTCTTT. Its protein is CASSLGQNVTEAFF.

V is TRBV4-3 and J is TRBJ1-1, with a weak D call TRBD1 (6 bases). This CDR3 has 20 amino acids. Deletions cut 0 bases from V and 6 bases from J, with 29 bases between. Per germline, CDR1 LGHNA and CDR2 YSLEER. DNA for the CDR3: TGCGCCAGCAGCCAAGATAAGGTCGGGGGGCCGGGTCAAGGGAGAGCTGAAGCTTTCTTT. This gives the protein CASSQDKVGGPGQGRAEAFF.

This clone has a handful of counts. The chain joins TRBV11-3 to TRBJ1-1; D remains unclear. The CDR3 is 13 amino acids. Per the germline V gene, CDR1 is SGHNT and CDR2 is YENEEA. V shed 3 bases and J shed 1 base, with 6 bases lying between them. The CDR3 sequence is CASSFDTNTEAFF. The CDR3 coding sequence is TGTGCCAGCAGCTTCGACACGAACACTGAAGCTTTCTTT.

The CDR3 DNA reads as TGTGCCAGCGCTGGGAGGGAGGGCCTTTTTGGTGAGCAGTTCTTC. Translation: CASAGREGLFGEQFF. The chain employs TRBV28 and TRBJ2-1; TRBD2 aligns across 7 bases. The CDR3 runs 15 residues. V was clipped by 8 bases and J by 9 bases; unmatched bases: 16. Germline-derived CDR1 and CDR2 are MDHEN and SYDVKM.

This chain links TRBV7-9 with TRBJ1-1; a possible D gene is TRBD1 (5 bases). The CDR3 is made up of 13 amino acids. With 5 bases removed from V and 5 bases from J, the gap between germline ends came to 12 bases. Germline loops: CDR1 SEHNR, CDR2 FQNEAQ (reference sequence). The CDR3 DNA sequence: TGTGCCAGCAGCGCAGACAGTAAGACTGAAGCTTTCTTT. Translation: CASSADSKTEAFF.

The chain is built from TRBV18 and TRBJ1-3, with D hard to call. CDR3 length: 17 residues. Trimming cost V 0 bases and J 0 bases, with 12 bases left between them. The V gene's germline CDR1 is KGHSH and CDR2 LQKENI. The CDR3 nucleotides read TGTGCCAGCTCACCACCGACTCCTCATTACTCTGGAAACACCATATATTTT. It is translated as CASSPPTPHYSGNTIYF.

J is TRBJ2-2 and V is TRBV7-9; 10 bases match TRBD1. Losses at the gene ends were 3 bases for V and 4 bases for J; bases not matched to a gene: 2. The CDR3 runs 15 residues. Germline V gene sequence: CDR1 SEHNR, CDR2 FQNEAQ (reference sequence). CDR3 bases: TGTGCCAGCAGCTTCCGGGACAGGGGCACCGGGGAGCTGTTTTTT. Residues: CASSFRDRGTGELFF.

This chain connects TRBV15 to TRBJ1-4; a possible D gene is TRBD1 (6 bases). Germline values: CDR1 LNHNV, CDR2 YYDKDF (reference sequence). The CDR3 totals 16 residues. Between the trimmed V and J ends, which lost 0 bases and 4 bases, there was a span of 12 bases. The CDR3: CATSRDAGALNEKLFF. DNA of the CDR3: TGTGCCACCAGCAGAGATGCAGGGGCCCTTAATGAAAAACTGTTTTTT.

CDR3 residues: CASSLVVDQGNTEAFF. The CDR3 nucleotides read TGCGCCAGCAGCTTGGTTGTGGACCAGGGAAACACTGAAGCTTTCTTT. J is TRBJ1-1 and V is TRBV5-1; perhaps TRBD1 as D (5 bases). V was pared by 0 bases and J by 2 bases, with 14 bases between. The CDR3 spans 16 residues. In germline, CDR1 is SGHRS, CDR2 YFSETQ.

This sequence joins TRBV25-1 and TRBJ1-5; 7 nucleotides agree with TRBD1. Germline CDR1 and CDR2: MGHDK and SYGVNS. V shed 3 bases, J shed 15 bases, and the junction held 5 bases outside the gene matches. CDR3 size: 11 residues. This chain's CDR3 is CASSDGDSRHF. The DNA for the CDR3 is TGTGCCAGCAGTGATGGGGACAGCAGGCATTTT.

V is TRBV15 and J is TRBJ2-7, with 8 bases identical to TRBD1. V trimming: 0 bases; J trimming: 6 bases; junction bases outside the gene matches: 10. Germline-derived CDR1 and CDR2 are LNHNV and YYDKDF (reference sequence). The length of the CDR3 is 16 residues. The chain's CDR3 is CATSREGQALPGEQYF. The CDR3 DNA follows: TGTGCCACCAGCAGAGAGGGACAGGCCCTGCCGGGCGAGCAGTACTTC.